These 25 T cell receptor beta chains originate from one sample sequenced in a study of response to subunit inactivated influenza vaccine. Via MiXCR, TCRdb re-called the RT-PCR reads, giving one row per CDR3 protein. The top ten clones hold under 15% of a sample with some 500,000 distinct CDR3 sequences, approximately 12% of them seen once. The sequenced sample was PBMCs from blood, obtained more than 35 days after vaccination. The receptors were gathered from a man aged 50-59 years who received an inactivated influenza vaccine.

This chain joins TRBV10-3 and TRBJ1-5; no reliable D call. The CDR3 covers 17 residues. The germline CDR1 and CDR2 sequences are ENHRY and SYGVKD. V lost 2 bases to trimming and J lost 3 bases, with 17 bases between them. The CDR3 sequence: CAISEREAGVDNQPQHF. The CDR3 DNA reads as TGTGCCATCAGTGAGAGGGAAGCGGGAGTTGACAATCAGCCCCAGCATTTT.

The chain links TRBV7-8 to TRBJ1-1; tentatively, D is TRBD1 (6 bases). V was cut by 5 bases and J by 0 bases, with 13 bases left in between. The CDR3 covers 15 residues. Germline assignment: CDR1 SGHVS and CDR2 FQNEAQ. The CDR3 nucleotides read TGTGCCAGCAGCCAACAGGGACGGATGAACACTGAAGCTTTCTTT. Its protein product is CASSQQGRMNTEAFF.

The rearrangement links TRBV10-3 to TRBJ1-4, with D perhaps matching TRBD1 (5 bases). V was trimmed by 3 bases and J by 5 bases, leaving 16 bases between them. This CDR3 is built from 16 residues. Germline CDR1 is ENHRY and CDR2 is SYGVKD. The CDR3 DNA follows: TGTGCCATCAGTGAAAGTATGGGGGTTGCGAATGAAAAACTGTTTTTT. This translates into CAISESMGVANEKLFF.

V gene TRBV21-1 combines with J gene TRBJ2-1; the DNA was not used to check the table's D call, TRBD1. TRBV21-1 counts as a pseudogene. The CDR3 has 14 amino acids. CDR3 loop: CASPPLSTPPEQFF. The CDR3, as DNA: TGTGCCAGCCCCCCATTAAGCACCCCCCCTGAGCAGTTCTTC.

This clonotype was seen a handful of times. The rearrangement joins TRBV5-1 to TRBJ2-1, with 9 bases identical to TRBD2. Germline values: CDR1 SGHRS, CDR2 YFSETQ. This CDR3 comprises 14 residues. Trimming cost V 2 bases and J 9 bases; bases outside gene matches: 6. The chain's CDR3 is CASSLAGGVVEQFF. Written as DNA, the CDR3 is TGCGCCAGCAGCTTAGCGGGAGGTGTAGTTGAGCAGTTCTTC.

The genes are TRBV12-3 or TRBV12-4 and TRBJ2-5; TRBD2 agrees at 13 bases. This CDR3 contains 14 residues. J gave up 5 bases and V 7 bases, and 4 bases lay outside the gene matches. CDR3 coding DNA: TGTGCCAGCACCGGGACTAGCGGGATCGAGACCCAGTACTTC. It encodes CASTGTSGIETQYF.

The chain uses TRBV10-3 and TRBJ2-6, with D unresolved. Germline V gene sequence: CDR1 ENHRY, CDR2 SYGVKD. The CDR3 totals 15 residues. Trimming pared 2 bases from V and 4 bases from J, leaving 9 bases between. The CDR3 sequence: CAISEDWAGANVLTF. In DNA, the CDR3 is TGTGCCATCAGTGAGGATTGGGCCGGGGCCAACGTCCTGACTTTC.

Only a few counts were recorded for this clonotype. This chain uses TRBV6-2 or TRBV6-3 with TRBJ2-2; D gene ambiguous. CDR1 is MNHEY, CDR2 SVGEGT, per germline. The germline V and J ends were trimmed by 0 bases and 4 bases, with 9 bases remaining between them. The CDR3 is made up of 15 amino acids. The CDR3 reads CASSYSEKITGELFF. As DNA, the CDR3 is TGTGCCAGCAGTTACTCAGAGAAAATCACCGGGGAGCTGTTTTTT.

This clonotype was counted a few times. CDR3 protein: CASSFLGGVYEQYF. Written as DNA, the CDR3 is TGTGCCAGCAGCTTCTTGGGGGGAGTGTACGAGCAGTACTTC. This sequence joins TRBV7-2 and TRBJ2-7, with D perhaps TRBD2 (6 bases). Germline values: CDR1 SGHTA, CDR2 FQGNSA. The CDR3 has 14 amino acids. Trimming cost V 3 bases and J 4 bases, with 13 bases left between them.

This rearrangement joins TRBV28 to TRBJ1-2; 8 positions match TRBD1. Germline CDR1 is MDHEN and CDR2 is SYDVKM. After removal of 0 bases from V and 5 bases from J, the junction contained 2 bases not matched to a gene. CDR3 length equals 14 residues. The DNA for the CDR3 is TGTGCCAGCAGTTTATGGACAGGGGCGTATGGCTACACCTTC. It specifies CASSLWTGAYGYTF.

The CDR3 loop is CASSLDSRTGELFF. The CDR3 DNA follows: TGTGCCAGCAGCTTAGATTCCCGCACCGGGGAGCTGTTTTTT. The rearrangement links TRBV11-2 to TRBJ2-2; D not certain. Germline CDR1 is SGHAT and CDR2 is FQNNGV. Trimming cost V 0 bases and J 4 bases, with 6 bases left between them. This CDR3 is built from 14 residues.

This clonotype was counted many times. This sequence joins TRBV20-1 and TRBJ2-7; D gene unclear. V was shortened by 0 bases and J by 3 bases, with 15 bases between the two germline ends. Germline CDR1 is DFQATT and CDR2 is SNEGSKA (reference sequence). This CDR3 is 15 amino acids long. The chain's CDR3 is CSAREELLLGYEQYF. The CDR3 nucleotides read TGCAGTGCTAGAGAAGAACTTCTTTTAGGCTACGAGCAGTACTTC.

This clonotype has ten or more counts. V is TRBV7-6 and J is TRBJ2-3, with TRBD2 matching 10 bases. The V gene end was trimmed by 5 bases and the J gene end by 3 bases; junction bases not matched to a gene: 11. The germline gives CDR1 SGHVS, CDR2 FNYEAQ. The CDR3 totals 17 residues. CDR3 residues: CASSLGATSGLTDTQYF. The CDR3 coding sequence is TGTGCCAGCAGCCTTGGGGCGACTAGCGGGCTAACAGATACGCAGTATTTT.

This clonotype was recorded once. This sequence joins TRBV6-5 and TRBJ2-1; D is perhaps TRBD1 (6 bases). From germline, CDR1 is MNHEY and CDR2 SVGAGI. V was shortened by 2 bases and J by 3 bases, with 8 bases between the two germline ends. The CDR3 spans 14 residues. The CDR3: CASSYQGFYNEQFF. The CDR3 bases are TGTGCCAGCAGTTACCAGGGGTTCTACAATGAGCAGTTCTTC.

In the case of this clonotype: At one end, the junction sequence differs from germline, possibly due to a read error. The V gene is TRBV25-1, the J gene TRBJ2-7; 7 bases line up with TRBD1. CDR3 length: 14 residues. CDR1 is MGHDK and CDR2 is SYGVNS in the germline V gene. The CDR3 protein is CASSAGTAVYEQCF. In DNA, the CDR3 is TGTGCCAGCAGTGCCGGGACAGCTGTCTACGAGCAGTGCTTC.

This chain connects TRBV12-3 or TRBV12-4 to TRBJ2-5; TRBD1 agrees at 11 bases. CDR3 length equals 15 residues. Unmatched junction bases numbered 2, after V lost 2 bases and J lost 3 bases. CDR3 sequence reads: CASSLRTGGEETQYF. The CDR3 bases are TGTGCCAGCAGTTTAAGGACAGGGGGCGAAGAGACCCAGTACTTC.

This clonotype came up many times. The chain is built from TRBV27 and TRBJ1-6; D gene ambiguous. Trimming removed 3 bases from V and 6 bases from J, with 3 bases in between. From germline, CDR1 is MNHEY and CDR2 SMNVEV (reference sequence). The CDR3 length is 12 residues. Here the CDR3 DNA reads TGTGCCAGCAGTTTCATTAATTCACCCCTCCACTTT. It is translated as CASSFINSPLHF.

This clonotype came up a few times. The chain combines TRBV12-3 or TRBV12-4 with TRBJ2-5, with D perhaps TRBD1 or TRBD2 (6 bases each). V lost 3 bases and J 5 bases, leaving 13 bases between the germline ends. The CDR3 is 14 residues long. CDR3 sequence: CASSLSGAVETQYF. The CDR3 DNA reads as TGTGCCAGCAGTTTGTCGGGGGCGGTGGAGACCCAGTACTTC.

The sample holds many counts of this clonotype. The rearrangement links TRBV12-3 or TRBV12-4 to TRBJ1-2, with D perhaps matching TRBD1 (6 bases). There are 15 residues in the CDR3. The V end lost 5 bases, the J end lost 8 bases, and 21 bases lay between the germline ends. This chain's CDR3 is CASSPLTGGRGGYTF. The CDR3 nucleotides read TGTGCCAGCAGTCCCCTAACGGGGGGCAGAGGAGGCTACACCTTC.

The chain uses TRBV25-1 and TRBJ2-2; D may match TRBD1 or TRBD2 (6 bases each). Trimming left V 3 bases short and J 5 bases short, with 16 bases between. Germline V gene lookup returns CDR1 MGHDK and CDR2 SYGVNS. The CDR3 sequence is 16 residues long. CDR3 loop: CASSDMLGGRTGELFF. The DNA for the CDR3 is TGTGCCAGCAGTGATATGTTGGGGGGCCGGACCGGGGAGCTGTTTTTT.

The genes are TRBV7-9 and TRBJ2-4, with no clear D. The germline V gene has CDR1 SEHNR and CDR2 FQNEAQ (reference sequence). This CDR3 comprises 15 residues. The V end lost 5 bases, the J end lost 0 bases, and 11 bases lay between the germline ends. The CDR3 is CASSQGILAKNIQYF. CDR3 DNA: TGTGCCAGCAGCCAAGGAATTCTAGCCAAAAACATTCAGTACTTC.

This sequence joins TRBV24-1 and TRBJ2-1, with D possibly matching TRBD2 (5 bases). The CDR3 spans 13 residues. The germline CDR1 and CDR2 sequences are KGHDR and SFDVKD. Trimming removed 1 base at V and 9 bases at J, with 9 bases between. CDR3 in amino acids: CATSDFPSFEQFF. In DNA form, the CDR3 reads TGTGCCACCAGTGATTTTCCTAGCTTTGAGCAGTTCTTC.

A few counts support this clonotype. The chain joins TRBV5-1 to TRBJ2-3; 8 bases map to TRBD1. The CDR3 is made up of 18 amino acids. With V trimmed by 4 bases and J by 2 bases, 15 bases remained unmatched. Germline CDR1 and CDR2: SGHRS and YFSETQ. Written as DNA, the CDR3 is TGCGCCAGCAGCCCCGGGACAGGTATTCCTAGGAACACAGATACGCAGTATTTT. Translating gives CASSPGTGIPRNTDTQYF.

The chain links TRBV24-1 to TRBJ1-1; D is unclear. The ends were cut back, 4 bases at V and 1 base at J, with 9 bases in the middle. The CDR3 is 14 amino acids. From germline, CDR1 is KGHDR and CDR2 SFDVKD. The chain's CDR3 is CATSDTDGNTEAFF. The CDR3 bases are TGTGCCACCAGTGACACCGACGGGAACACTGAAGCTTTCTTT.

The chain joins TRBV7-9 to TRBJ2-1; D is possibly TRBD2 (5 bases). Germline loops: CDR1 SEHNR, CDR2 FQNEAQ (reference sequence). This CDR3 spans 15 amino acids. V was clipped by 1 base and J by 2 bases, with 9 bases between them. The DNA for the CDR3 is TGTGCCAGCAGCTTAGGAGGGCCGACCTACAATGAGCAGTTCTTC. This codes for CASSLGGPTYNEQFF.